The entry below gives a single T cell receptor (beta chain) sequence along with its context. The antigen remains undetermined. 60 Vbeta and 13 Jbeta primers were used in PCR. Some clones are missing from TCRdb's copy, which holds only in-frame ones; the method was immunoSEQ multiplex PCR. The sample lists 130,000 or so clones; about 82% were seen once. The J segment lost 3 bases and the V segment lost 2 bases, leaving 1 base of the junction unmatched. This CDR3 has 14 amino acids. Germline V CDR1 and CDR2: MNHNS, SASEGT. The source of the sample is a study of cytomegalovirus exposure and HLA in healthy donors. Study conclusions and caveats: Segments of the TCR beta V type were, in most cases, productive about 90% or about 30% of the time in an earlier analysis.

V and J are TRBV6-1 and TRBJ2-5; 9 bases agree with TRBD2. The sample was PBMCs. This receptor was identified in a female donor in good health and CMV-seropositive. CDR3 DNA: TGTGCCAGCAGTGAAATAGCGGGGGAAGAGACCCAGTACTTC. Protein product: CASSEIAGEETQYF.